The clone carrying this T cell receptor beta chain has just a few counts. The antigen remains undetermined. The germline and genes are mouse ones. The pooled cutaneous lymph node cells were sorted using several markers (CD4, CD8alpha, NKG2D, NKG2ACE and others). The data derive from a study of CD8+ T cells in alopecia areata. Points from the study as a whole: Mice showed TCR sharing more clearly than patients did, possibly owing to HLA. Sequence data from scalp samples additionally include resident alphabeta T cells of normal skin.

cDNA prepared by RNA extraction and subsequent reverse transcription served as the template for sequencing. TCRdb keeps only in-frame clones here, not all; method: immunoSEQ multiplex PCR. This sample has approximately 280,000 clones, each found more than once. The TCR originated in a C3H/HeJ mouse with alopecia areata. These mice share the MHC haplotype H2-k. Sequenced sample: CD4+ T cells sorted from a lymph node.

Incomplete CDR3 DNA: TGTGCCAGCAGTGTGACAGGGATGGGCACCGGG. This gives the protein CASSVTGMGTG. The whole CDR3 protein is CASSVTGMGTGQLYF. The chain couples TRBV13-1 to TRBJ2-2, with 7 bases aligning to TRBD1. The CDR3 is cut off 4 residues early in the read; its end comes from the germline J gene. There are 15 residues in the CDR3. Per the germline V gene, CDR1 is NSHNY and CDR2 is SYGAGN. Trimming at V came to 3 bases and at J to 4 bases, leaving 6 bases not matched to a gene.